This T cell receptor beta chain was identified in a study of beta chain features in type 1 diabetes. Overall study context: Sorted cells from all samples, numbering almost 110 million, were examined.

From germline, CDR1 is SGDLS and CDR2 YYNGEE. V lost 0 bases to trimming and J lost 3 bases; unmatched junction nucleotides: 6. This CDR3 spans 16 amino acids. cDNA synthesis used the whole RNA isolate, giving expressed TCRB sequences. Using immunoSEQ multiplex PCR, the repertoire was profiled, and TCRdb retains in-frame clones only, with some absent. The sample lists approximately 120,000 clones, about two fifths occurring once. Sorting with CD45RO/CCR7/CD25/CD127/CD95/CD27 yielded naive, central memory, regulatory and stem-like memory CD4+ cells. Populations obtained by sorting all exceeded 98% purity.

Material for sequencing was stem cell memory CD4+ T cells from blood. The chain couples TRBV9 to TRBJ2-3, with TRBD2 matching over 8 bases. This TCR derives from a woman aged 18-30 years in good health. CDR3 nucleotides: TGTGCCAGCAGCGTAGGAGCGGGAGTGGGAACAGATACGCAGTATTTT. Its translation: CASSVGAGVGTDTQYF.